This record looks at one TCR beta chain sequence and its context. This specimen belongs to a study of blood T cell repertoires in COVID-19. As for the study in general: Acute and convalescent COVID-19 specimens originated in the United States, Italy and Spain. The analysed material was cDNA or gDNA that came from T cells, B-cell-depleted T cells, or PBMCs.

In the source study's methods: Estimates of nucleated cell counts were drawn from the amplification of reference gene primers. The method was immunoSEQ multiplex PCR; TCRdb's version includes in-frame clones alone and lacks a portion of them. V, J and clone size were drawn from that table, and D and trimming were deduced from the DNA. The repertoire holds about 74,000 clones, with just over 85% as singletons. The V segment lost 7 bases and the J segment 4 bases; nucleotides outside the gene matches: 10. Looked up from germline, CDR1 is SNHLY and CDR2 is FYNNEI. This CDR3 spans 15 amino acids. The sample was peripheral blood. The TCR was taken from a woman aged 80 or older with active or convalescent COVID-19. The chain joins TRBV2 to TRBJ1-5, with TRBD1 identical over 7 bases. The CDR3 protein is CASTKDREVNQPQHF. The CDR3 region has the DNA TGTGCCAGCACCAAAGACAGGGAGGTAAATCAGCCCCAGCATTTT.